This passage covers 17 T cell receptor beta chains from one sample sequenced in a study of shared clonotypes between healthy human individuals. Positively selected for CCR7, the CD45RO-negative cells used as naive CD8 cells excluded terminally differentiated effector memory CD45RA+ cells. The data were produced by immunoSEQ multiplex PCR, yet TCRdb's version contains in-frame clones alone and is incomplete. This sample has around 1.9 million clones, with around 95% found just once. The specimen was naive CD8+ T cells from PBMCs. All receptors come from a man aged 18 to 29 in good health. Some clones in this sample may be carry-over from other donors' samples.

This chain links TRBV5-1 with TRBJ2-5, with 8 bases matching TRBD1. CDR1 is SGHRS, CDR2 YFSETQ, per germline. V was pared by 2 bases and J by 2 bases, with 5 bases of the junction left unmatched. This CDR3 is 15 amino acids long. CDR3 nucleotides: TGCGCCAGCAGCTTCGGATGGGACAGGCAAGAGACCCAGTACTTC. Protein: CASSFGWDRQETQYF.

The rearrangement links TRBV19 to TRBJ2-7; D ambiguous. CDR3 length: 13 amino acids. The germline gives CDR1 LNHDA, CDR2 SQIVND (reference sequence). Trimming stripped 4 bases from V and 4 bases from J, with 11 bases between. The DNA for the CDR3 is TGTGCCAGTAGTACCCCCCTCCGATACGAGCAGTACTTC. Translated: CASSTPLRYEQYF. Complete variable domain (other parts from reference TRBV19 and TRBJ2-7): DGGITQSPKYLFRKEGQNVTLSCEQNLNHDAMYWYRQDPGQGLRLIYYSQIVNDFQKGDIAEGYSVSREKKESFPLTVTSAQKNPTAFYLCASSTPLRYEQYFGPGTRLTVT.

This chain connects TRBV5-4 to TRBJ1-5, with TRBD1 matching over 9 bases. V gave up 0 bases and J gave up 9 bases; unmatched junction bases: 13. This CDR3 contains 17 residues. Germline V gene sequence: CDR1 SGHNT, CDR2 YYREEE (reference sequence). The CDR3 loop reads CASSLGRPTGTGRPQHF. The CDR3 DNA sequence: TGTGCCAGCAGCTTGGGGCGTCCGACCGGGACAGGGAGGCCCCAGCATTTT.

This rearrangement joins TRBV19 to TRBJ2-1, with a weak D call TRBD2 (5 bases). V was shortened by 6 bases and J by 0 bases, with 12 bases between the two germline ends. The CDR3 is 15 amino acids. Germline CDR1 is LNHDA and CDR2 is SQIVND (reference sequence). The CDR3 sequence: CASSVLGSSYNEQFF. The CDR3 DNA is TGTGCCAGTAGCGTACTAGGGAGCTCCTACAATGAGCAGTTCTTC.

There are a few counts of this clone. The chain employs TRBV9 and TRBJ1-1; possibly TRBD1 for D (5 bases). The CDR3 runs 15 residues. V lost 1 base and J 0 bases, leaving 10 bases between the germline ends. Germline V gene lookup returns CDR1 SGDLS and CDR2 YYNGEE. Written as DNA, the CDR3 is TGTGCCAGCAGCGTATTGAGGGGAGTGAACACTGAAGCTTTCTTT. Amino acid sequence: CASSVLRGVNTEAFF.

The CDR3 spells CASSFGTVDQPQHF. The DNA for the CDR3 is TGTGCCAGCAGCTTCGGCACAGTTGATCAGCCCCAGCATTTT. This chain uses TRBV5-6 with TRBJ1-5; D is undetermined. The CDR3 runs to 14 residues. V was cut by 2 bases and J by 5 bases, with 11 bases left in between. In germline, CDR1 is SGHDT, CDR2 YYEEEE.

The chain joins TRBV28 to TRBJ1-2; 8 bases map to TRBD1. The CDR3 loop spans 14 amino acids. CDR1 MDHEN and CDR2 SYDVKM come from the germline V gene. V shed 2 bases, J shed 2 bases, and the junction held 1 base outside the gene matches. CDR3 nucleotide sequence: TGTGCCAGCAGTTTACCAGGGGGCAACTATGGCTACACCTTC. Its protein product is CASSLPGGNYGYTF.

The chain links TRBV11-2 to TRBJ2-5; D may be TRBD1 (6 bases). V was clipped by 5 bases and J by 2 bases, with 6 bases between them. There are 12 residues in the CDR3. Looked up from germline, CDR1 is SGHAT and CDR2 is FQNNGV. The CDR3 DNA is TGTGCCAGCAGCGGACAGCAAGAGACCCAGTACTTC. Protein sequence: CASSGQQETQYF.

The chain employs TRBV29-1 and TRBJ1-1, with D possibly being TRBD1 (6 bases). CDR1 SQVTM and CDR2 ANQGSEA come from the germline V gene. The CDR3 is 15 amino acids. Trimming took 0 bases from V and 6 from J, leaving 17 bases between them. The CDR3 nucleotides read TGCAGCGTTGAAGATCGGGGACAAAGGGGCGCTGAAGCTTTCTTT. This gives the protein CSVEDRGQRGAEAFF.

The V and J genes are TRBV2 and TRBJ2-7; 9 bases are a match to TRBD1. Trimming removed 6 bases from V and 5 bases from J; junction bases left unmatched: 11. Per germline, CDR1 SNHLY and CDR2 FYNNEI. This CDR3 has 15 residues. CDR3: CASSPLPGQGDEQYF. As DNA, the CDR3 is TGTGCCAGCAGCCCCCTCCCGGGACAGGGAGACGAGCAGTACTTC.

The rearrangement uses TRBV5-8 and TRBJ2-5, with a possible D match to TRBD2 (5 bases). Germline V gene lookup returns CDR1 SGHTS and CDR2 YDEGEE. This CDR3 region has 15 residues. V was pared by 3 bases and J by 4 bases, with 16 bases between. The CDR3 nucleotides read TGTGCCAGCAGCTCCCCCCCGAGGACTTCAGAGACCCAGTACTTC. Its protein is CASSSPPRTSETQYF.

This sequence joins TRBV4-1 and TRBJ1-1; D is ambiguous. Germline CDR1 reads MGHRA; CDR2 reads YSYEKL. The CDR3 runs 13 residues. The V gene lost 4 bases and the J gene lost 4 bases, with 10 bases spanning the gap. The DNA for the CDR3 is TGCGCCAGCAGCCTTGAGTGGGGCACTGAAGCTTTCTTT. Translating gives CASSLEWGTEAFF.

The CDR3 spells CASSLFSRSNQPQHF. Here the CDR3 DNA reads TGTGCCAGCAGTTTATTCAGTAGGAGCAATCAGCCCCAGCATTTT. J is TRBJ1-5 and V is TRBV28, with D unresolved. The CDR3 is 15 amino acids. Trimming took off 1 base at V and 1 base at J, with 8 bases between the two ends. Germline CDR1 reads MDHEN; CDR2 reads SYDVKM.

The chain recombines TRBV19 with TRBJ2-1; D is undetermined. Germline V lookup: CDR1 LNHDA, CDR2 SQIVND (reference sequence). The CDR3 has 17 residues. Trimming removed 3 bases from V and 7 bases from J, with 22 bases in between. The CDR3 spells CASSIAYRLGIRNEQFF. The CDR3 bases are TGTGCCAGTAGTATCGCCTATCGGCTAGGGATTAGGAATGAGCAGTTCTTC.

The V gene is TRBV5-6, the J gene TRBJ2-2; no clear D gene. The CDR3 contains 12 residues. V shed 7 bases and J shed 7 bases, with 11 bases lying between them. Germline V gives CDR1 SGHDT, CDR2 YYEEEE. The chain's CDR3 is CASGLVDGELFF. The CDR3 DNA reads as TGTGCCAGCGGCCTAGTCGACGGGGAGCTGTTTTTT. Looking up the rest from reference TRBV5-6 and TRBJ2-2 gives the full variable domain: DAGVTQSPTHLIKTRGQQVTLRCSPKSGHDTVSWYQQALGQGPQFIFQYYEEEERQRGNFPDRFSGHQFPNYSSELNVNALLLGDSALYLCASGLVDGELFFGEGSRLTVL.

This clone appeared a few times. The chain's CDR3 is CASSIVGDQPQHF. The CDR3 DNA is TGCGCCAGCAGCATCGTAGGGGATCAGCCCCAGCATTTT. The genes are TRBV4-1 and TRBJ1-5, with D possibly being TRBD1 (5 bases). The length of the CDR3 is 13 residues. Trimming cost V 5 bases and J 5 bases, with 10 bases left between them. Germline V gives CDR1 MGHRA, CDR2 YSYEKL.

CDR3 in DNA: TGTGCCAGTAGAAAGGACAGACGCTCCTACGAGCAGTACTTC. It codes for CASRKDRRSYEQYF. This chain connects TRBV19 to TRBJ2-7; D may be TRBD1 (6 bases). Trimming pared 6 bases from V and 0 bases from J, leaving 12 bases between. The CDR3 length is 14 residues. Germline CDR1 is LNHDA and CDR2 is SQIVND (reference sequence). The full variable domain, in which reference TRBV19 and TRBJ2-7 provide the parts outside the CDR3, is DGGITQSPKYLFRKEGQNVTLSCEQNLNHDAMYWYRQDPGQGLRLIYYSQIVNDFQKGDIAEGYSVSREKKESFPLTVTSAQKNPTAFYLCASRKDRRSYEQYFGPGTRLTVT.